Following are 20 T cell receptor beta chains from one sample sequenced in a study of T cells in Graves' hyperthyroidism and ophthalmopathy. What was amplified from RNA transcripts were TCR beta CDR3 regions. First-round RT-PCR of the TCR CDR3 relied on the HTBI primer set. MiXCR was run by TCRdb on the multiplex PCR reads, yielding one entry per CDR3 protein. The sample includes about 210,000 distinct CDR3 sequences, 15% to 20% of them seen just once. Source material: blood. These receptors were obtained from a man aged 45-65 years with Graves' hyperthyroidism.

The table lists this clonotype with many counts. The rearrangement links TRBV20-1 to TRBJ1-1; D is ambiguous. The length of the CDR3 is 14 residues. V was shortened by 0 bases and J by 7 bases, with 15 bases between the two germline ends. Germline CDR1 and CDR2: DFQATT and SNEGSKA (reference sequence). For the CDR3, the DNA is TGCAGTGCTAGAGATTTGACCGAACGGGATGAAGCTTTCTTT. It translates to CSARDLTERDEAFF.

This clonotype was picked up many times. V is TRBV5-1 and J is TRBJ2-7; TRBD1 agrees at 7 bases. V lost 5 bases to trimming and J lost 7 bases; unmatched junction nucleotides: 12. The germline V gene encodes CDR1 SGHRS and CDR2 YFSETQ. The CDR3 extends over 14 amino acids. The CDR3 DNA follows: TGCGCCAGCAGGTCCGGGACAGTAAAAGGGGAGCAGTACTTC. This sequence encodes CASRSGTVKGEQYF.

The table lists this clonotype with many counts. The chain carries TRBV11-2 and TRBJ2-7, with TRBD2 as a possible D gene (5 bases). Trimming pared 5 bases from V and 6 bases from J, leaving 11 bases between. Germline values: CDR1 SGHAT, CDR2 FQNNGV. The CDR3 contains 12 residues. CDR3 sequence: CASSLTGVEQYF. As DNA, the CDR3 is TGTGCCAGCAGCCTGACCGGGGTCGAGCAGTACTTC.

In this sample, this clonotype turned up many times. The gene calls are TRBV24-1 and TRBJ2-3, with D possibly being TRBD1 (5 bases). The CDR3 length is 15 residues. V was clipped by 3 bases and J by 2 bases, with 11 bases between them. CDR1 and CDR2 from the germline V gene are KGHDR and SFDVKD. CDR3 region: CATSDTQVLTDTQYF. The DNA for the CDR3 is TGTGCCACCAGTGATACACAGGTGCTCACAGATACGCAGTATTTT.

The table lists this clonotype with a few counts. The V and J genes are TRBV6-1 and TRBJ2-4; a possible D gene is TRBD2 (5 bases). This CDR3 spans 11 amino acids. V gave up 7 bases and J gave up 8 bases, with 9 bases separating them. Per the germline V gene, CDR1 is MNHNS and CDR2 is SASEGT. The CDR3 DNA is TGTGCCAGCACCGAGAGGGACATTCAGTACTTC. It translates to CASTERDIQYF.

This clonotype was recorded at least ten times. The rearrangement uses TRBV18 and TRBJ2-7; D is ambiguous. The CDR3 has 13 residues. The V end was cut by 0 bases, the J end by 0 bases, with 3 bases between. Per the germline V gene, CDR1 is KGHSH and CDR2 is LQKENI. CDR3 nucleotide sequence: TGTGCCAGCTCACCACCGAGCTCCTACGAGCAGTACTTC. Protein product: CASSPPSSYEQYF.

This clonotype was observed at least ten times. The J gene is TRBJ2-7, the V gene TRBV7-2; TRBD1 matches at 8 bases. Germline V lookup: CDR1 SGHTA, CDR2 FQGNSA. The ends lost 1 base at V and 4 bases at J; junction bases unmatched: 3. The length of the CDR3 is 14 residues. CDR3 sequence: CASSLDQGAYEQYF. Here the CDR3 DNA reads TGTGCCAGCAGCTTAGACCAGGGGGCTTACGAGCAGTACTTC.

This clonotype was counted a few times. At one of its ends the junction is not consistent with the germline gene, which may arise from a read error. CDR3 bases: TGCGCCGGCAGCTTGGATCCAGCGGGGGCCTACAATGAGCAGTTCTTC. Protein sequence: CAGSLDPAGAYNEQFF. The chain joins TRBV5-1 to TRBJ2-1; 8 nucleotides agree with TRBD2. Germline assignment: CDR1 SGHRS and CDR2 YFSETQ. This CDR3 region has 16 residues.

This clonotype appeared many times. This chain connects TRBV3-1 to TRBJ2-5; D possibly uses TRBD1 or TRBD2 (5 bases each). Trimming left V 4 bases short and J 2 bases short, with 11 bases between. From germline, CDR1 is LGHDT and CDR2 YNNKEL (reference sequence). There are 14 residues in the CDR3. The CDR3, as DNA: TGTGCCAGCAGCCTTTTGGGGGAACAAGAGACCCAGTACTTC. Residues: CASSLLGEQETQYF.

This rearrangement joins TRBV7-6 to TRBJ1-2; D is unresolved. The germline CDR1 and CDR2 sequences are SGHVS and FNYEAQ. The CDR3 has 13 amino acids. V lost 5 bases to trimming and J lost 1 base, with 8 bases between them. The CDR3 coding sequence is TGTGCCAGCAGCAAGACACTTAACTATGGCTACACCTTC. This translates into CASSKTLNYGYTF.

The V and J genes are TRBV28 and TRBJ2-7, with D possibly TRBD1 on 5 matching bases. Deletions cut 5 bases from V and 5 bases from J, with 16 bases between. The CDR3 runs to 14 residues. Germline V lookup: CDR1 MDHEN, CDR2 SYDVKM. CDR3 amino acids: CASSPDTGSHEQYF. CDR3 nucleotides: TGTGCCAGCAGTCCGGACACTGGATCCCACGAGCAGTACTTC.

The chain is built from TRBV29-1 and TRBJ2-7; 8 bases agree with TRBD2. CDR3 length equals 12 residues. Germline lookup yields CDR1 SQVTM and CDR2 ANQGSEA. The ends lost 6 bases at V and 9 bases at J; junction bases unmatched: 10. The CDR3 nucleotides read TGCAGCGTCGAGGGGCGGGGGGCGGTGCAGTACTTC. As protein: CSVEGRGAVQYF.

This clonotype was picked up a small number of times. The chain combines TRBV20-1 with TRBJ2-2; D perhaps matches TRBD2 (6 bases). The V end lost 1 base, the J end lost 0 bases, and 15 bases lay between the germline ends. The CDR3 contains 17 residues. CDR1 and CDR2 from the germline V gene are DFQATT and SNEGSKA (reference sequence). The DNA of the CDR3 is TGCAGTGCTAGAGCAGGGAGGCAGGGCACGAACACCGGGGAGCTGTTTTTT. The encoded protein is CSARAGRQGTNTGELFF.

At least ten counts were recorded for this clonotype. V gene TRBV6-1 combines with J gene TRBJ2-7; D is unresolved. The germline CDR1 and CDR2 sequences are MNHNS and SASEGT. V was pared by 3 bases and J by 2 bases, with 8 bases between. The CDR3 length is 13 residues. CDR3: CASSDRVTYEQYF. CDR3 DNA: TGTGCCAGCAGTGACCGGGTGACCTACGAGCAGTACTTC.

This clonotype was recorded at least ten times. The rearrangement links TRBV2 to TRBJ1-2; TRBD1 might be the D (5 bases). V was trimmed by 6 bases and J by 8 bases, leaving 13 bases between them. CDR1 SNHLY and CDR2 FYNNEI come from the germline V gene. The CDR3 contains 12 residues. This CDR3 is CASSPGTPGYTF. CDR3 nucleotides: TGTGCCAGCAGCCCCGGGACCCCCGGCTACACCTTC.

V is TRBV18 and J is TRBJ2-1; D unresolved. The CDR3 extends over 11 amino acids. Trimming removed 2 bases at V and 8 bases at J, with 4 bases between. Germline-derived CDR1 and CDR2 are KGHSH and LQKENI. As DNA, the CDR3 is TGTGCCAGCTCACCAGAGGATGAGCAGTTCTTC. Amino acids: CASSPEDEQFF.

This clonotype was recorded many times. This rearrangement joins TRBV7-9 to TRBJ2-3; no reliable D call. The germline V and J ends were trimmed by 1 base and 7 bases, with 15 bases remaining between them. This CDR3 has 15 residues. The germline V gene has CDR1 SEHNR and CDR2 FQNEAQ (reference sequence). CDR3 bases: TGTGCCAGCAGCTTAGTAGGTGGGCAGGCAAATACGCAGTATTTT. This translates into CASSLVGGQANTQYF.

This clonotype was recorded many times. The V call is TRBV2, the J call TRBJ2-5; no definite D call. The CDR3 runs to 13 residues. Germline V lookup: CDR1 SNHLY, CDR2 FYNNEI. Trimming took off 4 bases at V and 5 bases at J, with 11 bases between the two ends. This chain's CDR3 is CASSVNMVETQYF. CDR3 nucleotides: TGTGCCAGCAGTGTGAATATGGTTGAGACCCAGTACTTC.

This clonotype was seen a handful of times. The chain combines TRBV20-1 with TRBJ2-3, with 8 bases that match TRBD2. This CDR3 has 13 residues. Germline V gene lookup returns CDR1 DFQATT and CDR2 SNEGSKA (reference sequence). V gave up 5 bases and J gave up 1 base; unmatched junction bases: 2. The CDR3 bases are TGCAGTGCTCTACTAGCGGGCACAGATACGCAGTATTTT. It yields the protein CSALLAGTDTQYF.

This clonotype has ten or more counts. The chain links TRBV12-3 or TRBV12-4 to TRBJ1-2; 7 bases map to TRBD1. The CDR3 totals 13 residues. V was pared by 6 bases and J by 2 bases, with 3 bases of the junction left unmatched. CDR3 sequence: CASSTTGNYGYTF. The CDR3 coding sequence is TGTGCCAGCAGCACGACAGGGAACTATGGCTACACCTTC.